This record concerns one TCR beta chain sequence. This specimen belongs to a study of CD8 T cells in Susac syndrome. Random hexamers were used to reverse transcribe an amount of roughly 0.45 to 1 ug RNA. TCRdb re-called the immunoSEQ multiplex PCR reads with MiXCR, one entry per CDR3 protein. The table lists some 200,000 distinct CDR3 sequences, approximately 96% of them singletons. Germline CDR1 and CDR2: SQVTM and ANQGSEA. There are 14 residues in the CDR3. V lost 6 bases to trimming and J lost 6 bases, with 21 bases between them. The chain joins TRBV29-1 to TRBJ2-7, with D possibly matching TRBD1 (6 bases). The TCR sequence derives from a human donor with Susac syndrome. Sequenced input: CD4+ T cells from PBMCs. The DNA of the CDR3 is TGCAGCGTCGCGAGGGCCAGGGGAACTGCCGAGCAGTACTTC. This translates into CSVARARGTAEQYF.